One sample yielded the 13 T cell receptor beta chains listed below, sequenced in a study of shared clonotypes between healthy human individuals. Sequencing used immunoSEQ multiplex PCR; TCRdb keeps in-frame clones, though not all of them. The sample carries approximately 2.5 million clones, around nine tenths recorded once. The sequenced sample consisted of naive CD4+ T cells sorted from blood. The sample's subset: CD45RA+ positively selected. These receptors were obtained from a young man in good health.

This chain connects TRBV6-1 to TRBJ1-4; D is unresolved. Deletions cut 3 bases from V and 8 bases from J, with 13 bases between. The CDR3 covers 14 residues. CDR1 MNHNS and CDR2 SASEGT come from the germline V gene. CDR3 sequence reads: CASSDLSGAEKLFF. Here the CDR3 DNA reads TGTGCCAGCAGTGATTTAAGTGGCGCGGAAAAACTGTTTTTT.

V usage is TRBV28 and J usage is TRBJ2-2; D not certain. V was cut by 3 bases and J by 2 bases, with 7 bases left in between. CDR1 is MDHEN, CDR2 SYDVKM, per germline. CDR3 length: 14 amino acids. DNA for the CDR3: TGTGCCAGCAGTTTGACTCAAAACACCGGGGAGCTGTTTTTT. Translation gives CASSLTQNTGELFF.

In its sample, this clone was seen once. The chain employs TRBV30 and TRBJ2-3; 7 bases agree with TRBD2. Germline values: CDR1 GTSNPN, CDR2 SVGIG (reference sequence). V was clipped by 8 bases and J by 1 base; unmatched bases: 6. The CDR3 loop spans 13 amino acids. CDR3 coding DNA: TGTGCCCGCGGCGGGGGACGCACAGATACGCAGTATTTT. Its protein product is CARGGGRTDTQYF.

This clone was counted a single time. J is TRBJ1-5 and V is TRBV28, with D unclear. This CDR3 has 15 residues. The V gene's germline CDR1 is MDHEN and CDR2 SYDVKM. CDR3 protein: CASRREGGGNQPQHF. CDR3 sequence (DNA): TGTGCTTCCAGGAGGGAAGGCGGCGGCAATCAGCCCCAGCATTTT. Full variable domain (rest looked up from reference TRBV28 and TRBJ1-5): DVKVTQSSRYLVKRTGEKVFLECVQDMDHENMFWYRQDPGLGLRLIYFSYDVKMKEKGDIPEGYSVSREKKERFSLILESASTNQTSMYLCASRREGGGNQPQHFGDGTRLSIL.

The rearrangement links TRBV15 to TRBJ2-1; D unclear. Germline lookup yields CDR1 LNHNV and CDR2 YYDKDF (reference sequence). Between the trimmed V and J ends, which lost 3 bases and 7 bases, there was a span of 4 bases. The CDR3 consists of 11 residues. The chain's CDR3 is CATSSLNEQFF. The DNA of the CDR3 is TGTGCCACCAGCAGCTTGAATGAGCAGTTCTTC.

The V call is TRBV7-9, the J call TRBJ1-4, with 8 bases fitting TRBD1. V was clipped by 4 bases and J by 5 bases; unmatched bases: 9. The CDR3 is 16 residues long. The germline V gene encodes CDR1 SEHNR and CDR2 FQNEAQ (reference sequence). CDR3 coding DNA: TGTGCCAGCAGCTCCGGGACAGGCTTCTGGAATGAAAAACTGTTTTTT. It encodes CASSSGTGFWNEKLFF.

This chain's CDR3 is CASSLRQGVVDEQFF. The CDR3 nucleotides read TGTGCCAGCAGCTTGAGACAGGGAGTGGTCGATGAGCAGTTCTTC. The rearrangement links TRBV5-4 to TRBJ2-1; 7 positions agree with TRBD1. The V gene end was trimmed by 1 base and the J gene end by 8 bases; junction bases not matched to a gene: 9. There are 15 residues in the CDR3. The V gene's germline CDR1 is SGHNT and CDR2 YYREEE (reference sequence).

CDR3 amino acids: CASRRTSGGQETQYF. The CDR3, as DNA: TGTGCCAGCAGGCGGACTAGCGGGGGTCAAGAGACCCAGTACTTC. The V and J genes are TRBV5-6 and TRBJ2-5; 13 bases map to TRBD2. Germline V gene sequence: CDR1 SGHDT, CDR2 YYEEEE. The CDR3 has 15 amino acids. V lost 5 bases, J lost 2 bases, and 3 bases stayed unmatched.

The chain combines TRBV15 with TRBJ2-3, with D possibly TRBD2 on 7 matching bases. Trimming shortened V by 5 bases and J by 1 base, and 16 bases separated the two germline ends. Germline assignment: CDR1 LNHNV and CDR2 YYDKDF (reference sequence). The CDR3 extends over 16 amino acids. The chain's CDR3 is CATSPLGGGGTDTQYF. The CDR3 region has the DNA TGTGCCACCAGCCCACTAGGGGGAGGGGGCACAGATACGCAGTATTTT.

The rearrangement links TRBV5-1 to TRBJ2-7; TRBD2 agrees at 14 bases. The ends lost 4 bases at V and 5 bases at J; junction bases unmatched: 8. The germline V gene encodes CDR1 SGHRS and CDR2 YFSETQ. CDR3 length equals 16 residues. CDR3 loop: CASSLGTSGSFDEQYF. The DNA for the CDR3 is TGCGCCAGCAGCCTCGGGACTAGCGGGAGTTTCGACGAGCAGTACTTC.

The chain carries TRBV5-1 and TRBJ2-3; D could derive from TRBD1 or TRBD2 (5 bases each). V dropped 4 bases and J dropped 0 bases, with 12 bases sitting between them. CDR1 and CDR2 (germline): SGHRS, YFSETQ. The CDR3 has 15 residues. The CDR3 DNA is TGCGCCAGCAGCCGGGGCGTCCCTAGCACAGATACGCAGTATTTT. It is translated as CASSRGVPSTDTQYF.

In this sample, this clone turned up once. The CDR3 protein is CASSEAPMNTEAFF. As DNA, the CDR3 is TGTGCCAGCAGTGAGGCGCCCATGAACACTGAAGCTTTCTTT. The J gene is TRBJ1-1, the V gene TRBV25-1; no clear D gene. Trimming removed 3 bases at V and 0 bases at J, with 8 bases between. Germline V gives CDR1 MGHDK, CDR2 SYGVNS. The CDR3 is 14 residues long.

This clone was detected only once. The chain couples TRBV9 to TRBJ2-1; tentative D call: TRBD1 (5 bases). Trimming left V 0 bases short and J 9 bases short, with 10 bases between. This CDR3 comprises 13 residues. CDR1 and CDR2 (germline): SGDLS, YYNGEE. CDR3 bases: TGTGCCAGCAGCGTAGAGGGGCCGGCTGAGCAGTTCTTC. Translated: CASSVEGPAEQFF.